The subject of this entry is one TCR beta chain. The data were obtained in a study of kidney transplant recipient with SARS-CoV-2 infection. CDR3 length: 13 amino acids. V dropped 5 bases and J dropped 12; count of bases not matched to a gene: 12. The germline CDR1 and CDR2 sequences are SGHVS and FQNEAQ. TCRdb itself ran the reads through MiXCR, one entry per CDR3 protein. This sample yields under 250,000 distinct CDR3 sequences, of which about 28% are seen a single time; 6% to 8.5% belongs to the top ten. The receptor comes from a male patient aged 30 to 39 who had COVID-19 and was a kidney transplant recipient. A share of the T cells may be of graft donor origin. This specimen consisted of a blood sample, obtained at baseline and between days 110 and 120 from a kidney transplant recipient. The J gene is TRBJ2-7, the V gene TRBV7-8; TRBD1 matches 8 bases. The CDR3 DNA is TGTGCCAGCAGCGGAGGGGACAGGTGGTTTGGGTACTTC. Its translation is CASSGGDRWFGYF.